This paragraph covers one T cell receptor (beta chain) sequence. Antigen unknown. One entry per CDR3 protein, called by TCRdb with MiXCR from the 5' RACE reads. Seen here are 120,000 or so distinct CDR3 sequences, over 8% observed once, and the top ten hold about two fifths. This sample is drawn from a study of T cells after yellow fever vaccination. Broader study findings: Some clonotypes, a small share, were shared between CD4 and CD8 compartments. The study re-detected most primary-vaccination clones after the booster (around 96% CD4, roughly 85% CD8).

This CDR3 is built from 13 residues. Between the trimmed V and J ends, which lost 9 bases and 2 bases, there was a span of 14 bases. CDR1 is ENHRY, CDR2 SYGVKD, per germline. The TCR comes from a man in his late teens or twenties who received the YFV17D yellow fever vaccine. The sequencing here drew on CD8+ T cells sorted from PBMCs, taken on the day of the yellow fever booster vaccination. The rearrangement links TRBV10-3 to TRBJ2-7; D possibly corresponds to TRBD1 (6 bases). The CDR3 sequence is CAISRDTTYEQYV. In DNA, the CDR3 is TGTGCCATTTCCCGGGACACCACCTACGAGCAGTACGTC.